The clone carrying this T cell receptor (beta chain) has more than one count but fewer than ten. What it binds is not known. Treatment here: approximately 18 received Ad26.COV2.S at low or high dose, single or two shots; 5 received placebo; per-sample allocation not given. Repertoires come from day 63 after the first vaccine or placebo injection. Sequenced by immunoSEQ multiplex PCR; TCRdb stores in-frame clones only, minus some. The top ten hold 3.4% of the sample, which has 300,000 to 400,000 clones, around 87% seen once. This entry belongs to a study of Ad26.COV2.S vaccination and SARS-CoV-2 variants. Whole-study context: The donor participated in the COV1001 trial, in its Ad26.COV2.S arm. Recipients of Ad26.COV2.S got it intramuscularly, once or twice 56 days apart.

Study-level findings and limits: Analyses of TCR breadth and depth may have underestimated total T cell responses. Across vaccine and placebo recipients, the breadth of non-spike TCRs was similar.

Sequences were derived from peripheral blood, sampled in a trial of Ad26.COV2.S vaccine versus placebo. The receptor was derived from a person aged 18-60 years who received the Ad26.COV2.S COVID-19 vaccine or a placebo.

Here the CDR3 reads CASSIVPGPRGYTF. The CDR3 coding sequence is TGTGCCAGTAGTATAGTTCCAGGGCCACGGGGCTACACCTTC. The V call is TRBV19, the J call TRBJ1-2, with D possibly being TRBD1 (5 bases). The CDR3 runs to 14 residues. The V gene's germline CDR1 is LNHDA and CDR2 SQIVND (reference sequence). Trimming removed 1 base from V and 8 bases from J, with 14 bases in between.